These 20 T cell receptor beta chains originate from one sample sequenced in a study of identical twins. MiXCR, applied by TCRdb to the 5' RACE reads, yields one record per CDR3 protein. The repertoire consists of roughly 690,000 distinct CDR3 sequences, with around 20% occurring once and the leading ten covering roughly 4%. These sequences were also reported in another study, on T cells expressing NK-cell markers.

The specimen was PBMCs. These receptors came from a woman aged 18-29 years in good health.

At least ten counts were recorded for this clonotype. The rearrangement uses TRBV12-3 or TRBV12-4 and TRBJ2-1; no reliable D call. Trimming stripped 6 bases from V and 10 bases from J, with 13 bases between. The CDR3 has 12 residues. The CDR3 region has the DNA TGTGCCAGCAGCTTCCCCGGTAGAGAGCAGTTCTTC. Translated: CASSFPGREQFF.

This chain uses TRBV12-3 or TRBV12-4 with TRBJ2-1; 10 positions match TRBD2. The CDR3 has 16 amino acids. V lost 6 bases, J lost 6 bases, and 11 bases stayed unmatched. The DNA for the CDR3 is TGTGCCAGCAGATCTCGGACTAGCGGCGGCATCAATGAGCAGTTCTTC. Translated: CASRSRTSGGINEQFF.

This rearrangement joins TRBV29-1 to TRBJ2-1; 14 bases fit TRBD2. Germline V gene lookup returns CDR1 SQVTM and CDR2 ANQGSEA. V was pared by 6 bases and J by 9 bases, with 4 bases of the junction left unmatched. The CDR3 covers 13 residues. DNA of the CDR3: TGCAGCGTGACTAGCGGGGGGGCCGGTGAGCAGTTCTTC. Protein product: CSVTSGGAGEQFF.

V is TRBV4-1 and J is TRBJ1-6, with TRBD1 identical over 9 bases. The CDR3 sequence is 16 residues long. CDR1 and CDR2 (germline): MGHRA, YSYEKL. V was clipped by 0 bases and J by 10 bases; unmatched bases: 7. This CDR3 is CASSQDSGTGWSPLHF. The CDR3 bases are TGCGCCAGCAGCCAAGATTCCGGGACAGGGTGGTCACCCCTCCACTTT.

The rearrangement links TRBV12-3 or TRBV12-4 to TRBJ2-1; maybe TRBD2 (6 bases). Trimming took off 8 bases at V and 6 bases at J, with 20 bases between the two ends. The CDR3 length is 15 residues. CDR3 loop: CASLRPGEVRNEQFF. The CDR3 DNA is TGTGCCAGCCTAAGACCGGGAGAAGTTCGCAATGAGCAGTTCTTC.

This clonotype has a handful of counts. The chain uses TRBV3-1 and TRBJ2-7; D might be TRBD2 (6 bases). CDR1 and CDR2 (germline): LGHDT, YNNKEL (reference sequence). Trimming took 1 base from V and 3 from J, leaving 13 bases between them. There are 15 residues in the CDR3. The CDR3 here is CASSQAPGTFYEQYF. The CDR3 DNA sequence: TGTGCCAGCAGCCAAGCCCCCGGGACTTTCTACGAGCAGTACTTC.

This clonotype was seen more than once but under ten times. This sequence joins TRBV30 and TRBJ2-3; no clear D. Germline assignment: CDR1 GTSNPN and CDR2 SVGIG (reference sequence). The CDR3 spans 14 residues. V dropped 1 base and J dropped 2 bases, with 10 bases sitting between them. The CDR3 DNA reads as TGTGCCTGGAGTGGGGGTGGAGACACAGATACGCAGTATTTT. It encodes CAWSGGGDTDTQYF.

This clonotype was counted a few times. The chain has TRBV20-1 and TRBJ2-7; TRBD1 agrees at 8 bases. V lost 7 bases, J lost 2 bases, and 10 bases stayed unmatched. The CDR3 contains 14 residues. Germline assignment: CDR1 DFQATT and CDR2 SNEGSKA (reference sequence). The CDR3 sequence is CSGAMGTGPYEQYF. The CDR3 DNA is TGCAGTGGCGCTATGGGGACAGGCCCCTACGAGCAGTACTTC.

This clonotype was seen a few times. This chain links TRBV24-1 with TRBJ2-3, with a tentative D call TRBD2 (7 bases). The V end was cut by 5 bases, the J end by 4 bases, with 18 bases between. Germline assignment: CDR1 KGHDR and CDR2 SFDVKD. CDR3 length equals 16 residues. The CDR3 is CATSAGGGGYSDTQYF. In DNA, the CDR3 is TGTGCCACCAGTGCCGGAGGGGGGGGATATTCAGATACGCAGTATTTT.

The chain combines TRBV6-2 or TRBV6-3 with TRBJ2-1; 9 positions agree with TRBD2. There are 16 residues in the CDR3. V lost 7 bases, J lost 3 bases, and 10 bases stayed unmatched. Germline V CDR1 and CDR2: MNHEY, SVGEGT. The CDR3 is CASTPHGAGGYNEQFF. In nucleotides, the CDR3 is TGTGCCAGCACCCCTCACGGAGCGGGGGGCTACAATGAGCAGTTCTTC.

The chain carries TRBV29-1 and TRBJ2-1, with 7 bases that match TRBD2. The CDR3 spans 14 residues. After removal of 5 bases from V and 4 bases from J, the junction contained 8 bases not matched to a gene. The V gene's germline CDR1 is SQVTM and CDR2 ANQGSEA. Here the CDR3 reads CSVTRAGAYNEQFF. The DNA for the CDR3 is TGCAGCGTTACCAGGGCGGGAGCTTACAATGAGCAGTTCTTC.

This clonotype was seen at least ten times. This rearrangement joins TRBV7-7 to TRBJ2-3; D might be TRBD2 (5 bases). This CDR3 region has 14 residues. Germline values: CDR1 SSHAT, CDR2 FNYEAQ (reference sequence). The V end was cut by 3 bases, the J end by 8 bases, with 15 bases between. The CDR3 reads CASSLGDLAGTQYF. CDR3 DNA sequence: TGTGCCAGCAGCTTGGGAGACCTGGCGGGTACGCAGTATTTT.

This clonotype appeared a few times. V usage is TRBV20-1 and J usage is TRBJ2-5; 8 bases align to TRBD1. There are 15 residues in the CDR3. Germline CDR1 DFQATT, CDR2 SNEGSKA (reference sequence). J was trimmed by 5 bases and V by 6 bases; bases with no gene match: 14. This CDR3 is CSALTPGQGGETQYF. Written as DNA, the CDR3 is TGCAGTGCCCTCACCCCTGGACAGGGTGGCGAGACCCAGTACTTC.

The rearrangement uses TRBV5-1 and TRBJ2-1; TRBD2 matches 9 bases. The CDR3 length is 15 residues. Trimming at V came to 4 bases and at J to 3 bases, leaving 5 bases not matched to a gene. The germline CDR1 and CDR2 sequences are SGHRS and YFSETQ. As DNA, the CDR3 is TGCGCCAGCAGCCTTAGCGGGGGTTTCTACAATGAGCAGTTCTTC. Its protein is CASSLSGGFYNEQFF.

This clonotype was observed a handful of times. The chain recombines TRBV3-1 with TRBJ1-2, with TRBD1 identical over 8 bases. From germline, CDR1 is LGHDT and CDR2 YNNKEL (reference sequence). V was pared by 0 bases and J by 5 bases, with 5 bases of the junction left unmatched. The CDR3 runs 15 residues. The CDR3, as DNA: TGTGCCAGCAGCCAAGACAGGGGGCTTTGGTATGGCTACACCTTC. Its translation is CASSQDRGLWYGYTF.

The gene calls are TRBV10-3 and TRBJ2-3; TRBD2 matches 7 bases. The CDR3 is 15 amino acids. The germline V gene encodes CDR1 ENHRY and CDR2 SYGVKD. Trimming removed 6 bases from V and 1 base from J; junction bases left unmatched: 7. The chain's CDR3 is CAIRNGGSGTDTQYF. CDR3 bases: TGTGCCATCAGAAACGGGGGGTCAGGCACAGATACGCAGTATTTT.

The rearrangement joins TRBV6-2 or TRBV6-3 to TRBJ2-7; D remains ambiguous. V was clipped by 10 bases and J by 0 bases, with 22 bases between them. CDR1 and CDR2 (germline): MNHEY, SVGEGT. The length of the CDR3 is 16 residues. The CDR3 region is CATNSAFVRSSYEQYF. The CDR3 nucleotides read TGTGCCACCAACTCGGCCTTTGTGAGGAGCTCCTACGAGCAGTACTTC.

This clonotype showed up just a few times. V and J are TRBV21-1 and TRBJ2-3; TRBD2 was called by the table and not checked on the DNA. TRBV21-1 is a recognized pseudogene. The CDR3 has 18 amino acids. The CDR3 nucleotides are TGTGCCAGCAAGGCGGTGGCAGCCCGGGACTCCTACACAGATACGCAGTATTTT. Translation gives CASKAVAARDSYTDTQYF.

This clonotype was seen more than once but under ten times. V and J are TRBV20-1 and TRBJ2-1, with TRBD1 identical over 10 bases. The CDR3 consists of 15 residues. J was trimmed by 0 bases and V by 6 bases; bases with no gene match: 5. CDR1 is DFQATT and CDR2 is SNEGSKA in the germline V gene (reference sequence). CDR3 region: CSADRGQLSYNEQFF. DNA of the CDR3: TGCAGTGCCGACAGGGGGCAGCTCTCCTACAATGAGCAGTTCTTC.

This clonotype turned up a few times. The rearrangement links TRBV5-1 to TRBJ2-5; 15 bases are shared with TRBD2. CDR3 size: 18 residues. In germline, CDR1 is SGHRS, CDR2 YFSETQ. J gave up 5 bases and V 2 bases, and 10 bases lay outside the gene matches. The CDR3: CASSLTPGLAGGSETQYF. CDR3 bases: TGCGCCAGCAGCTTAACGCCGGGACTAGCGGGAGGTTCGGAGACCCAGTACTTC.